This section outlines one T cell receptor (beta chain) sequence together with its context. Its antigen is still unknown. This record belongs to a study of shared clonotypes between healthy human individuals. In the study overall: Researchers assigned three CD4 naive, three CD4 memory, two CD8 naive and one CD8 memory plate to each donor.

Measured with immunoSEQ multiplex PCR; TCRdb has only the in-frame clones, and not every one. In the table there are roughly 2.2 million clones, approximately 93% of which are singletons. Points from the study as a whole: It was observed that approximately 5% of naive CD4 clonotypes were shared across a few donors. Larger estimated richness was generally seen in naive subsets than in memory subsets.

The clonotype originates from a man younger than 35 in good health. Some clones in this sample may be carry-over from other donors' samples. Sequenced input: naive CD4+ T cells from PBMCs. Subset here: CD45RA+ positively selected.

The CDR3 nucleotides are TGTGCCAGCAGCTTAGCGCTAGCAGACAGTGAAAAACTGTTTTTT. This codes for CASSLALADSEKLFF. The chain joins TRBV7-9 to TRBJ1-4, with D possibly TRBD1 on 5 matching bases. This CDR3 has 15 residues. Germline V lookup: CDR1 SEHNR, CDR2 FQNEAQ (reference sequence). Trimming took off 0 bases at V and 7 bases at J, with 12 bases between the two ends.